The 25 T cell receptor beta chains given below trace back to one sample, sequenced in a study of post-analysis software for immune sequencing data. Tagging with unique molecular identifiers was a feature of the TCR beta cDNA libraries. One entry per CDR3 protein, called by TCRdb with MiXCR from the PCR reads. Seen here are under 900,000 distinct CDR3 sequences, about 50% observed once, and the top ten hold over 4%. These receptors have no known antigen. Notes on the study in general: Patients used several TRBV segments, including TRBV5-6, TRBV5-1 and TRBV20-1, more often than controls.

The specimen sequenced was blood. These receptor sequences come from a girl aged 10 to 17 with multiple sclerosis.

The sample holds a few counts of this clonotype. The gene calls are TRBV20-1 and TRBJ2-7; D gene unclear. Trimming took 4 bases from V and 5 from J, leaving 9 bases between them. The germline V gene has CDR1 DFQATT and CDR2 SNEGSKA (reference sequence). CDR3 length equals 11 residues. CDR3: CSAIGSDEQYF. CDR3 nucleotide sequence: TGCAGTGCTATCGGATCGGACGAGCAGTACTTC.

This chain joins TRBV5-1 and TRBJ2-1; D might be TRBD2 (5 bases). This CDR3 has 16 amino acids. Between the trimmed V and J ends, which lost 4 bases and 2 bases, there was a span of 16 bases. The V gene's germline CDR1 is SGHRS and CDR2 YFSETQ. The chain's CDR3 is CASSPPARGTYNEQFF. The CDR3 DNA is TGCGCCAGCAGCCCCCCTGCGAGAGGGACCTACAATGAGCAGTTCTTC.

Here the CDR3 reads CASDRNVGGGYTF. The CDR3 DNA is TGTGCCAGCGACCGAAACGTGGGGGGGGGCTACACCTTC. V gene TRBV7-8 combines with J gene TRBJ1-2, with D maybe TRBD1 (5 bases). V shed 8 bases and J shed 8 bases, with 18 bases lying between them. The CDR3 consists of 13 residues. Germline loops: CDR1 SGHVS, CDR2 FQNEAQ.

The chain couples TRBV7-9 to TRBJ2-3, with 14 nucleotides matching TRBD2. From germline, CDR1 is SEHNR and CDR2 FQNEAQ (reference sequence). V shed 2 bases, J shed 0 bases, and the junction held 7 bases outside the gene matches. The CDR3 consists of 19 residues. In nucleotides, the CDR3 is TGTGCCAGCAGCTTACCGACTAGCGGGGGGGAGAGAAGCACAGATACGCAGTATTTT. It specifies CASSLPTSGGERSTDTQYF.

The J gene is TRBJ1-2, the V gene TRBV5-1; D might be TRBD1 (5 bases). Trimming removed 4 bases at V and 4 bases at J, with 17 bases between. This CDR3 is 15 amino acids long. Germline values: CDR1 SGHRS, CDR2 YFSETQ. The CDR3 is CASSPGVGPTYGYTF. The CDR3 bases are TGCGCCAGCAGCCCGGGGGTAGGGCCGACCTATGGCTACACCTTC.

This chain uses TRBV5-1 with TRBJ2-5; tentatively, D is TRBD2 (5 bases). Looked up from germline, CDR1 is SGHRS and CDR2 is YFSETQ. Trimming left V 1 base short and J 2 bases short, with 12 bases between. The length of the CDR3 is 15 residues. CDR3 nucleotides: TGCGCCAGCAGCTTGTACGGACTGGCTCAAGAGACCCAGTACTTC. It translates to CASSLYGLAQETQYF. Supplemented by reference TRBV5-1 and TRBJ2-5, the full variable domain reads KAGVTQTPRYLIKTRGQQVTLSCSPISGHRSVSWYQQTPGQGLQFLFEYFSETQRNKGNFPGRFSGRQFSNSRSEMNVSTLELGDSALYLCASSLYGLAQETQYFGPGTRLLVL.

This clonotype was observed a few times. The V gene is TRBV6-2 or TRBV6-3, the J gene TRBJ2-7; 9 bases map to TRBD2. Judging by the DNA end, TRBJ2-5 fits better; the J call may be wrong. From germline, CDR1 is MNHEY and CDR2 SVGEGT. The length of the CDR3 is 13 residues. The CDR3 sequence is CASKIAGAETQYF. CDR3 nucleotide sequence: TGTGCCAGCAAAATAGCGGGAGCGGAGACCCAGTACTTC.

This clonotype was recorded only once. The chain links TRBV20-1 to TRBJ2-7; tentative D call: TRBD2 (7 bases). Germline V gene sequence: CDR1 DFQATT, CDR2 SNEGSKA (reference sequence). Trimming shortened V by 6 bases and J by 1 base, and 16 bases separated the two germline ends. CDR3 length equals 14 residues. The CDR3 protein is CSATGGGKSYEQYF. The CDR3 DNA is TGCAGTGCGACAGGCGGGGGAAAGTCCTACGAGCAGTACTTC.

The chain uses TRBV20-1 and TRBJ2-5, with TRBD2 as a possible D gene (6 bases). Germline CDR1 is DFQATT and CDR2 is SNEGSKA (reference sequence). The ends were cut back, 5 bases at V and 3 bases at J, with 16 bases in the middle. The CDR3 loop spans 14 amino acids. The CDR3 DNA sequence: TGCAGTGCTGACAAACTTAGCGGAAAAGAGACCCAGTACTTC. Amino acid sequence: CSADKLSGKETQYF.

V and J are TRBV5-1 and TRBJ2-1; no clear D. The V end was cut by 0 bases, the J end by 9 bases, with 13 bases between. The germline V gene encodes CDR1 SGHRS and CDR2 YFSETQ. CDR3 length: 14 amino acids. The DNA of the CDR3 is TGCGCCAGCAGCTTGGGTCCCCCTTGGTTTGAGCAGTTCTTC. It specifies CASSLGPPWFEQFF.

This chain uses TRBV14 with TRBJ2-4; D call uncertain. The DNA end is a closer match to TRBJ2-7, so the J assignment may be wrong. Per germline, CDR1 SGHDN and CDR2 FVKESK. The CDR3 length is 13 residues. The DNA of the CDR3 is TGTGCCAGCAGCCAAGATCAAGCCTACGAGCAGTACTTC. Its translation: CASSQDQAYEQYF.

The rearrangement joins TRBV7-9 to TRBJ1-1, with 11 bases fitting TRBD1. This CDR3 is 15 amino acids long. V shed 1 base, J shed 6 bases, and the junction held 4 bases outside the gene matches. In germline, CDR1 is SEHNR, CDR2 FQNEAQ (reference sequence). The CDR3 bases are TGTGCCAGCAGCTTAGGGGACAGGGGGTGGCCTGAAGCTTTCTTT. Protein sequence: CASSLGDRGWPEAFF.

This clonotype was counted a few times. The V gene is TRBV15, the J gene TRBJ2-5, with D tentatively TRBD2 (5 bases). The V end was cut by 3 bases, the J end by 1 base, with 21 bases between. Per the germline V gene, CDR1 is LNHNV and CDR2 is YYDKDF (reference sequence). The CDR3 covers 18 residues. In nucleotides, the CDR3 is TGTGCCACCAGCAGCCTATATTGGAGGCCCCAACCCCAAGAGACCCAGTACTTC. Protein: CATSSLYWRPQPQETQYF. The whole variable domain, remainder taken from reference TRBV15 and TRBJ2-5, is DAMVIQNPRYQVTQFGKPVTLSCSQTLNHNVMYWYQQKSSQAPKLLFHYYDKDFNNEADTPDNFQSRRPNTSFCFLDIRSPGLGDTAMYLCATSSLYWRPQPQETQYFGPGTRLLVL.

This clonotype was seen a handful of times. This rearrangement joins TRBV5-5 to TRBJ1-6, with D tentatively TRBD1 (5 bases). This CDR3 is built from 16 residues. V was cut by 1 base and J by 0 bases, with 8 bases left in between. Germline lookup yields CDR1 SGHKS and CDR2 YYEKEE (reference sequence). This CDR3 reads CASSLRDRSYNSPLHF. CDR3 nucleotides: TGTGCCAGCAGCTTGAGGGACCGCTCCTATAATTCACCCCTCCACTTT. Looking up the rest from reference TRBV5-5 and TRBJ1-6 gives the full variable domain: DAGVTQSPTHLIKTRGQQVTLRCSPISGHKSVSWYQQVLGQGPQFIFQYYEKEERGRGNFPDRFSARQFPNYSSELNVNALLLGDSALYLCASSLRDRSYNSPLHFGNGTRLTVT.

The sample holds one count of this clonotype. This chain links TRBV6-6 with TRBJ1-1, with TRBD1 as a possible D gene (5 bases). The V end lost 4 bases, the J end lost 0 bases, and 18 bases lay between the germline ends. CDR3 length equals 17 residues. Germline V lookup: CDR1 MNHNY, CDR2 SVGAGI (reference sequence). This CDR3 reads CASSSVKSGGMNTEAFF. In DNA form, the CDR3 reads TGTGCCAGCAGTTCCGTGAAGTCGGGGGGAATGAACACTGAAGCTTTCTTT.

This clonotype was seen just once. The chain combines TRBV12-3 or TRBV12-4 with TRBJ2-1; 14 bases match TRBD2. The ends lost 6 bases at V and 0 bases at J; junction bases unmatched: 10. This CDR3 spans 19 amino acids. CDR3 sequence reads: CASRAGLAGVWSSYNEQFF. CDR3 DNA sequence: TGTGCCAGCAGGGCGGGACTAGCGGGAGTCTGGAGCTCCTACAATGAGCAGTTCTTC.

The rearrangement uses TRBV5-1 and TRBJ2-7; 7 nucleotides match TRBD1. The end of the DNA aligns better with TRBJ2-5, so the J call may be wrong. CDR1 is SGHRS, CDR2 YFSETQ, per germline. The CDR3 length is 15 residues. CDR3 sequence reads: CASSLGQGIQETQYF. DNA of the CDR3: TGCGCCAGCAGCTTGGGACAGGGAATCCAAGAGACCCAGTACTTC.

This rearrangement joins TRBV12-3 or TRBV12-4 to TRBJ1-2; TRBD1 matches 8 bases. The junction had 5 bases not matched to a gene; V was cut back by 5 bases and J by 6 bases. This CDR3 is built from 13 residues. The CDR3 DNA reads TGTGCCAGCAGTCCCAGGGGGCGCGATGGCTACACCTTC. It encodes CASSPRGRDGYTF.

The V and J genes are TRBV20-1 and TRBJ2-4; D may be TRBD1 (6 bases). Judging by the DNA end, TRBJ2-7 fits better; the J call may be wrong. CDR1 is DFQATT and CDR2 is SNEGSKA in the germline V gene (reference sequence). This CDR3 region has 14 residues. The CDR3 loop is CSARESGVRYEQYF. The CDR3 nucleotides read TGCAGTGCTAGAGAGTCAGGGGTCAGGTACGAGCAGTACTTC.

The V call is TRBV5-1, the J call TRBJ2-1; 12 nucleotides align to TRBD2. This CDR3 spans 17 amino acids. Germline values: CDR1 SGHRS, CDR2 YFSETQ. The ends lost 4 bases at V and 0 bases at J; junction bases unmatched: 5. The DNA of the CDR3 is TGCGCCAGCAGCAGAATGACTAGCGGGGGCTCCTACAATGAGCAGTTCTTC. As protein: CASSRMTSGGSYNEQFF. Combining the CDR3 with reference TRBV5-1 and TRBJ2-1 gives the whole variable domain KAGVTQTPRYLIKTRGQQVTLSCSPISGHRSVSWYQQTPGQGLQFLFEYFSETQRNKGNFPGRFSGRQFSNSRSEMNVSTLELGDSALYLCASSRMTSGGSYNEQFFGPGTRLTVL.

The chain recombines TRBV10-3 with TRBJ1-2; D perhaps matches TRBD1 (5 bases). Trimming removed 5 bases from V and 6 bases from J, with 13 bases in between. The CDR3 loop spans 13 amino acids. The germline gives CDR1 ENHRY, CDR2 SYGVKD. CDR3 amino acids: CAISPRVADGYTF. CDR3 sequence (DNA): TGTGCCATCAGTCCCAGGGTAGCCGATGGCTACACCTTC.

CDR3 coding DNA: TGTGCCAGCAGCCAGGATGGTTCCGGTAGCGGGGCCAAAAACATTCAGTACTTC. Translating it yields CASSQDGSGSGAKNIQYF. The chain employs TRBV3-1 and TRBJ2-4; 7 bases map to TRBD2. The CDR3 runs to 18 residues. Germline values: CDR1 LGHDT, CDR2 YNNKEL (reference sequence). J gave up 1 base and V 3 bases, and 12 bases lay outside the gene matches.

This clonotype has a handful of counts. The rearrangement links TRBV20-1 to TRBJ2-1, with 7 bases lining up with TRBD2. The V gene end was trimmed by 0 bases and the J gene end by 4 bases; junction bases not matched to a gene: 6. The germline gives CDR1 DFQATT, CDR2 SNEGSKA (reference sequence). This CDR3 spans 15 amino acids. CDR3 protein: CSARDLNGGYNEQFF. The DNA of the CDR3 is TGCAGTGCTAGAGATCTTAACGGGGGGTACAATGAGCAGTTCTTC.

V gene TRBV5-1 combines with J gene TRBJ2-3, with D possibly TRBD1 on 5 matching bases. Germline V CDR1 and CDR2: SGHRS, YFSETQ. The V gene lost 0 bases and the J gene lost 1 base, with 15 bases spanning the gap. CDR3 length: 17 amino acids. CDR3 DNA sequence: TGCGCCAGCAGCTTGGAGCCTAATCTAGGGGGCACAGATACGCAGTATTTT. Translating it yields CASSLEPNLGGTDTQYF.

The chain employs TRBV12-3 or TRBV12-4 and TRBJ2-5, with 7 bases identical to TRBD2. The CDR3 sequence is 14 residues long. V was clipped by 7 bases and J by 5 bases; unmatched bases: 10. CDR3 nucleotides: TGTGCCAGCACTCTCGGACGGGGGGAGGAGACCCAGTACTTC. It codes for CASTLGRGEETQYF.